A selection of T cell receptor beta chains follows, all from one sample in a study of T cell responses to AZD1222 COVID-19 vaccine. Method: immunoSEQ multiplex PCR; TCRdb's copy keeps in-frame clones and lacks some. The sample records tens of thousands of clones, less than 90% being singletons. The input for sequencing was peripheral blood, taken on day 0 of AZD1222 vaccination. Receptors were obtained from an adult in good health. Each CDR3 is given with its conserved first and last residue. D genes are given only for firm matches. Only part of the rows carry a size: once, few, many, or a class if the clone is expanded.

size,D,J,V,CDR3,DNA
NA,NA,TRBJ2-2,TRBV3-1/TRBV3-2,CASSFTGELFF,TGTGCCAGCAGTTTCACCGGGGAGCTGTTTTTT
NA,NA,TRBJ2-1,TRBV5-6,CASSLDRASHSYNEQFF,TGTGCCAGCAGCTTGGATAGGGCTAGTCACTCCTACAATGAGCAGTTCTTC
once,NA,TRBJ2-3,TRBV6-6,CASSPVWGAASTDTQYF,TGTGCCAGCAGTCCCGTTTGGGGGGCAGCTAGCACAGATACGCAGTATTTT
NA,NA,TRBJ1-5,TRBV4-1,CASSQIQVNQPQHF,TGCGCCAGCAGCCAAATTCAGGTCAATCAGCCCCAGCATTTT
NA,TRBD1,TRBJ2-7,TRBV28,CASSSRQGRHEQYF,TGTGCCAGCAGTTCTAGACAGGGTAGGCACGAGCAGTACTTC
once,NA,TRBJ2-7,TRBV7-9,CASSLVSVEVSSYEQYF,TGTGCCAGCAGCTTAGTATCTGTGGAGGTGAGCTCCTACGAGCAGTACTTC
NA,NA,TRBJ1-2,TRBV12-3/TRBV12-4,CATAGTYGYTF,TGTGCCACGGCCGGGACATATGGCTACACCTTC
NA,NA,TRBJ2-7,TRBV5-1,CASSSRYEQYF,TGCGCCAGCAGCTCCCGATACGAGCAGTACTTC
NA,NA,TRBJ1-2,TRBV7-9,CASSADTPYGYTF,TGTGCCAGCAGCGCGGACACCCCCTATGGCTACACCTTC
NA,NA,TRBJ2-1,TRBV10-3,CAISEGRSRGQDEQFF,TGTGCCATCAGTGAGGGAAGGTCGCGGGGGCAGGATGAGCAGTTCTTC
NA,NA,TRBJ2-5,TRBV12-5,CASGLDGGTQYF,TGTGCTAGTGGTTTGGATGGGGGGACCCAGTACTTC
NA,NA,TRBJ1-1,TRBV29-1,CSVVQTVGFGAFF,TGCAGCGTTGTACAGACAGTGGGATTTGGGGCTTTCTTT
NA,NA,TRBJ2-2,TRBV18,CASSPPWLPANTGELFF,TGTGCCAGCTCACCACCGTGGCTCCCCGCGAACACCGGGGAGCTGTTTTTT
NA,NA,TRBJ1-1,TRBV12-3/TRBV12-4,CASSRSPGPEAFF,TGTGCCAGCAGTCGTAGCCCGGGACCTGAAGCTTTCTTT
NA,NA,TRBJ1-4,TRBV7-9,CASTPGSANEKLFF,TGTGCCAGCACCCCAGGGTCGGCGAATGAAAAACTGTTTTTT
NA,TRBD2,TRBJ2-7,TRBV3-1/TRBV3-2,CASSQSGLAGSF,TGTGCCAGCAGCCAATCGGGACTAGCGGGGAGCTTC
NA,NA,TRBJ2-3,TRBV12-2,CASRLRLASGVPPDTQYF,TGTGCAAGTCGCTTAAGGTTGGCTAGCGGGGTTCCCCCAGATACGCAGTATTTT
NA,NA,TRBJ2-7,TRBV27,CASRTGTSSYEQYF,TGTGCCAGCCGGACGGGTACTAGCTCCTACGAGCAGTACTTC
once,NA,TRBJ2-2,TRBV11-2,CASSEGIAGELFF,TGTGCCAGCAGTGAAGGGATCGCCGGGGAGCTGTTTTTT
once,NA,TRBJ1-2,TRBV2,CASSTDSNYGYTF,TGTGCCAGCAGTACGGACTCTAACTATGGCTACACCTTC
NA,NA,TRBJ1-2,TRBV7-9,CASSFSQIANYGYTF,TGTGCCAGCAGCTTTAGTCAGATAGCTAACTATGGCTACACCTTC
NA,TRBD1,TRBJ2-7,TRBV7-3,CASSLGQGDEQYF,TGTGCCAGCAGCTTAGGTCAGGGGGACGAGCAGTACTTC
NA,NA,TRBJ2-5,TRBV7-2,CASSLVTKETQYF,TGTGCCAGCAGCTTAGTTACGAAAGAGACCCAGTACTTC
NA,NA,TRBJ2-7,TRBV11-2,CASSLDRSYEQYF,TGTGCCAGCAGCTTAGATAGATCCTACGAGCAGTACTTC
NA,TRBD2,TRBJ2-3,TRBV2,CASSEMASGSTDTQYF,TGTGCCAGCAGTGAAATGGCTAGCGGAAGCACAGATACGCAGTATTTT
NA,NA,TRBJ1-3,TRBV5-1,CASSPSGVGNTIYF,TGCGCCAGCAGCCCTTCAGGGGTTGGAAACACCATATATTTT
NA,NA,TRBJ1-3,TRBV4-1,CASSQFPGAAGNTIYF,TGCGCCAGCAGCCAGTTTCCGGGAGCTGCTGGAAACACCATATATTTT
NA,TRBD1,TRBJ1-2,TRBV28,CASSPDRGNGYTF,TGTGCCAGCAGCCCGGACAGGGGGAATGGCTACACCTTC
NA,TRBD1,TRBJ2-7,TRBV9,CASSVGTGANEQYF,TGTGCCAGCAGCGTAGGGACAGGGGCGAACGAGCAGTACTTC
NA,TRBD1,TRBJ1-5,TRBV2,CASRGTAHYQPQHF,TGTGCCAGCAGAGGGACAGCGCACTATCAGCCCCAGCATTTT
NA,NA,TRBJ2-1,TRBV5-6,CASSLVRQGERDEQFF,TGTGCCAGCAGCTTGGTTCGGCAGGGAGAGCGGGATGAGCAGTTCTTC
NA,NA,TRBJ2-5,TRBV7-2,CASSQERAVETQYF,TGTGCCAGCAGCCAAGAGAGGGCTGTAGAGACCCAGTACTTC
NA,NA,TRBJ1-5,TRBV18,CASSLYQGSNQPQHF,TGTGCCAGCTCACTCTACCAGGGGTCAAATCAGCCCCAGCATTTT
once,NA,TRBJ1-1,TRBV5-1,CASSLARGSEAFF,TGCGCCAGCAGCTTGGCCAGGGGATCTGAAGCTTTCTTT
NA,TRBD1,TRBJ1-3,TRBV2,CASSPTGVRNTIYF,TGTGCCAGCAGTCCTACAGGGGTGCGAAACACCATATATTTT
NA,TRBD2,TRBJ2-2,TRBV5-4,CASSNGTSGILKTF,TGTGCCAGCAGCAACGGGACTAGCGGGATTTTGAAAACCTTC
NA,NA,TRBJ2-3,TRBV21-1,CASSRVGARTDTQYF,TGTGCCAGCAGCCGAGTGGGGGCTCGCACAGATACGCAGTATTTT
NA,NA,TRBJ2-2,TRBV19,CASSTTGEGNTGELFF,TGTGCCAGTAGTACTACAGGGGAGGGGAACACCGGGGAGCTGTTTTTT
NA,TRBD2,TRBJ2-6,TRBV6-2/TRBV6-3,CASSYRGAGANVLTF,TGTGCCAGCAGTTACCGGGGGGCTGGGGCCAACGTCCTGACTTTC
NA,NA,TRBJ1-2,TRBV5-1,CASSLAFGDRSLYGYTF,TGCGCCAGCAGCTTGGCCTTCGGAGACAGGTCCCTCTATGGCTACACCTTC
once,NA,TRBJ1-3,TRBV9,CASSVGGDANSGNTIYF,TGTGCCAGCAGCGTAGGGGGGGACGCAAACTCTGGAAACACCATATATTTT
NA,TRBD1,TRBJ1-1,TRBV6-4,CASSAGGENTEAFF,TGTGCCAGCAGTGCAGGGGGCGAGAACACTGAAGCTTTCTTT
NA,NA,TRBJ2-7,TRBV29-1,CSVLEDVGSYEQYF,TGCAGCGTCCTGGAGGACGTGGGGAGCTACGAGCAGTACTTC
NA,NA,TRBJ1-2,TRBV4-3,CASSQSTGGGYGYTF,TGCGCCAGCAGCCAGTCTACTGGGGGTGGCTATGGCTACACCTTC
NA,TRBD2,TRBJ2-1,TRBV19,CASRQAGGLNNEQFF,TGTGCCAGTAGGCAAGCGGGGGGTCTGAACAATGAGCAGTTCTTC
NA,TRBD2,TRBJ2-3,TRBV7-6,CASSSRWASGGNTDTQYF,TGTGCCAGCAGCTCCCGATGGGCTAGCGGGGGAAACACAGATACGCAGTATTTT
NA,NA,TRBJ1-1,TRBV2,CASSEDEGGNTEAFF,TGTGCCAGCAGTGAAGACGAGGGGGGGAACACTGAAGCTTTCTTT
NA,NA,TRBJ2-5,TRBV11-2,CASSAPSFWVETQYF,TGTGCCAGCAGCGCACCGTCCTTTTGGGTAGAGACCCAGTACTTC
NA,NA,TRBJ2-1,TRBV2,CASGRTEQFF,TGTGCCAGCGGGAGAACCGAGCAGTTCTTC
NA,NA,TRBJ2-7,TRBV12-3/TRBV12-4,CASSPRAYEQYF,TGTGCCAGCAGTCCCCGGGCCTACGAGCAGTACTTC
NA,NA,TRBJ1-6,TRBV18,CASSPQGKNSPLHF,TGTGCCAGCTCACCACAGGGGAAGAATTCACCCCTCCACTTT
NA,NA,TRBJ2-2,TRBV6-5,CASSSRPGTGELFF,TGTGCCAGCAGTTCGCGTCCGGGGACCGGGGAGCTGTTTTTT
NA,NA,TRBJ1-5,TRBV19,CASSIVGRTYSNQPQHF,TGTGCCAGTAGTATAGTAGGCCGGACCTATAGCAATCAGCCCCAGCATTTT
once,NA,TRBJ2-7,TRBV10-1,CASREDIPEQYF,TGCGCCAGCAGGGAGGACATTCCTGAGCAGTACTTC
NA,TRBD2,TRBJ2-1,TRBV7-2,CASSSTGAGGPWNEQFF,TGTGCCAGCAGCTCAACCGGAGCGGGAGGGCCGTGGAATGAGCAGTTCTTC